This T cell receptor beta chain was sequenced in a study of blood T cell repertoires in COVID-19. Study details: The United States, Italy and Spain provided the acute and convalescent COVID-19 samples. T cells, B-cell-depleted T cells, or PBMCs supplied cDNA or gDNA.

Original processing notes: The authors estimated nucleated cell counts from reference gene primer amplification. The protocol was immunoSEQ multiplex PCR, while the TCRdb copy is restricted to in-frame clones and leaves out a portion. Clone size and the V and J calls come from that table; the DNA yielded D and trimming. The repertoire holds around 270,000 clones, 86% seen once, with under 2% in the top ten. The TCR originated in a man aged 25 to 45 with active or convalescent COVID-19. The source material was peripheral blood.

This chain's CDR3 is CASSLAGSDYGYTF. CDR3 nucleotide sequence: TGCGCCAGCAGCTTGGCCGGGTCAGACTATGGCTACACCTTC. V and J are TRBV5-1 and TRBJ1-2; D ambiguous. Germline V gene sequence: CDR1 SGHRS, CDR2 YFSETQ. The V and J ends lost 0 bases and 3 bases respectively, with 9 bases between them. This CDR3 has 14 residues.